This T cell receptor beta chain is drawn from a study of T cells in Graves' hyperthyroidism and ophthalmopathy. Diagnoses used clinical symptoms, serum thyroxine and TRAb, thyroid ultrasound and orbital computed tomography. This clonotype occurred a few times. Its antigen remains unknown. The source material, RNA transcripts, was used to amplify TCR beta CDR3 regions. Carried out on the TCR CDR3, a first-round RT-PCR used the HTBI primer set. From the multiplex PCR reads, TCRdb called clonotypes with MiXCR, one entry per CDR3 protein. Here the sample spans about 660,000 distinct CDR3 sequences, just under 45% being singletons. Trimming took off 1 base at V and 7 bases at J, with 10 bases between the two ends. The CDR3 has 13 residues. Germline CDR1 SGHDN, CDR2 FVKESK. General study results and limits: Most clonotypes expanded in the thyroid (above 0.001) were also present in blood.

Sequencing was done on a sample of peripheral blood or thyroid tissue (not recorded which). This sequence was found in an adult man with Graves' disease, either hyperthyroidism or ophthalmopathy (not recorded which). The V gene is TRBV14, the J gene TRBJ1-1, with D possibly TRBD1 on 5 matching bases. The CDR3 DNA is TGTGCCAGCAGCCAAGGTAGAGGGGTTGAAGCTTTCTTT. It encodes CASSQGRGVEAFF.